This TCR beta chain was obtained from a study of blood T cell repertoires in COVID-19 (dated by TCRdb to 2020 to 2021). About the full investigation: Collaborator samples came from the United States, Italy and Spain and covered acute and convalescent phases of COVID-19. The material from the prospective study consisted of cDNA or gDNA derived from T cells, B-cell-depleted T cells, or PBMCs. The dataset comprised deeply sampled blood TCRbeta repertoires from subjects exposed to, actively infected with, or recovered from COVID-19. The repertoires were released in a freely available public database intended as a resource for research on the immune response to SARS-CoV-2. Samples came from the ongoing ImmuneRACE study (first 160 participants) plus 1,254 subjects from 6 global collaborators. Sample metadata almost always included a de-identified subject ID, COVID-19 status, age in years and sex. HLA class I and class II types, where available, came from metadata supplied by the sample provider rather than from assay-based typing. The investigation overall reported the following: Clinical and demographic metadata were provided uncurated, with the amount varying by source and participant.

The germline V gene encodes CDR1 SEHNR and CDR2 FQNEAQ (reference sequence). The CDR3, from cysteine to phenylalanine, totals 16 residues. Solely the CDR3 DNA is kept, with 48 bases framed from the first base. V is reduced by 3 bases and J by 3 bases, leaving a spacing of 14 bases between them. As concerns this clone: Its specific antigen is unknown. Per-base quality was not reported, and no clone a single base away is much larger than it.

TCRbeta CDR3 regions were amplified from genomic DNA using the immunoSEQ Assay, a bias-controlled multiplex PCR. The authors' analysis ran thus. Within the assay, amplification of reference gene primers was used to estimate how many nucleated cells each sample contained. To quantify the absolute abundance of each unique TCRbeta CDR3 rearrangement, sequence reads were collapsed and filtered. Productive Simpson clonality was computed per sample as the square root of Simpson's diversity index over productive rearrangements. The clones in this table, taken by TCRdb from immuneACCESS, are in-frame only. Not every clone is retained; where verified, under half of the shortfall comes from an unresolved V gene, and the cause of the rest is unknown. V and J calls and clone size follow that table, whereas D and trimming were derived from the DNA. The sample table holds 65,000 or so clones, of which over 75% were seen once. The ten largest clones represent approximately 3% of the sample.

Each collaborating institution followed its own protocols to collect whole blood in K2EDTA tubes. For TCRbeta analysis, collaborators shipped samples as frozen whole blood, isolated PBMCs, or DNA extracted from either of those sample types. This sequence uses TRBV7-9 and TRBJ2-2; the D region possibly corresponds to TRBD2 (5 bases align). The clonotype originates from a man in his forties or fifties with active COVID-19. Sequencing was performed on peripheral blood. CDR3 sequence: CASSFGLGLYTGELFF. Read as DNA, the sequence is TGTGCCAGCAGCTTCGGACTGGGCTTATACACCGGGGAGCTGTTTTTT.